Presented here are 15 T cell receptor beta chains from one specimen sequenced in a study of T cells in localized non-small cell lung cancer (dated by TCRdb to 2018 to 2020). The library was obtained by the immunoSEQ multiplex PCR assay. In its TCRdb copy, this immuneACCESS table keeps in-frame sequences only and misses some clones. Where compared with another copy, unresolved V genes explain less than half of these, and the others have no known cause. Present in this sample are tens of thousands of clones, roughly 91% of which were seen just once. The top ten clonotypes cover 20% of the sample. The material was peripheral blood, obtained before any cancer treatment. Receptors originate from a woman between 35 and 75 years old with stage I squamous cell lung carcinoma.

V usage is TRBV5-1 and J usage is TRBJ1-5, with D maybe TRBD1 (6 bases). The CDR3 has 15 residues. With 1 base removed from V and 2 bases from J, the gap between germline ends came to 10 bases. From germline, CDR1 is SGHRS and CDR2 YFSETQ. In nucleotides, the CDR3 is TGCGCCAGCAGCTTGCAGGGGTTCGGCAATCAGCCCCAGCATTTT. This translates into CASSLQGFGNQPQHF.

CDR3 DNA: TGTGCCAGCAGCTTAAGGGGACAGGGGGCTCAGCCCCAGCATTTT. It codes for CASSLRGQGAQPQHF. The chain has TRBV7-2 and TRBJ1-5, with 12 nucleotides matching TRBD1. This CDR3 contains 15 residues. From germline, CDR1 is SGHTA and CDR2 FQGNSA. Trimming at V came to 2 bases and at J to 6 bases, leaving 2 bases not matched to a gene.

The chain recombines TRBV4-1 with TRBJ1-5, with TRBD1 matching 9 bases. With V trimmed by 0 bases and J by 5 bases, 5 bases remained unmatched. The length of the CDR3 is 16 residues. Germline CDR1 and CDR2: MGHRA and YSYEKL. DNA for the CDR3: TGCGCCAGCAGCCAAGAAGTGGGACAGGGCTATCAGCCCCAGCATTTT. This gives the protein CASSQEVGQGYQPQHF.

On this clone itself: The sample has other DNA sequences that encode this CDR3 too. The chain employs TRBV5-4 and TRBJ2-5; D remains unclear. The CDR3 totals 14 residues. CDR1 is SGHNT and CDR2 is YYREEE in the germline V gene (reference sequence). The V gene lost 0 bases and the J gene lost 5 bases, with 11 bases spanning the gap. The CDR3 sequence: CASSLEGPRETQYF. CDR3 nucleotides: TGTGCCAGCAGCTTGGAGGGCCCCCGTGAGACCCAGTACTTC.

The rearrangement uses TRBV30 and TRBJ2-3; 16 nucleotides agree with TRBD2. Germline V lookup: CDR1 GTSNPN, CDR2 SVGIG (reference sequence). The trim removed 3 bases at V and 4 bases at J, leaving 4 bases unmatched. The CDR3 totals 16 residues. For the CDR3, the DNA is TGTGCCTGGAGCACTGGGACTAGCGGGGGGGCAGATACGCAGTATTTT. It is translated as CAWSTGTSGGADTQYF.

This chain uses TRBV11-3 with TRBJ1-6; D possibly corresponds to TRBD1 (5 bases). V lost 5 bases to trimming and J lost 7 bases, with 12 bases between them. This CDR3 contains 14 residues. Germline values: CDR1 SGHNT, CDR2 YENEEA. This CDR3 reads CASSQFRDNSPLHF. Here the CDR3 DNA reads TGTGCCAGCAGCCAATTCCGGGACAATTCACCCCTCCACTTT.

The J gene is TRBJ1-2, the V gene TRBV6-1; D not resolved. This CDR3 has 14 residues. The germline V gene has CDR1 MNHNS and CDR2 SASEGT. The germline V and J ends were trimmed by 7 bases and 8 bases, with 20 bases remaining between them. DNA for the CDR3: TGTGCCAGCACCAGTTGGACCTACACTGGGGGCTACACCTTC. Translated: CASTSWTYTGGYTF.

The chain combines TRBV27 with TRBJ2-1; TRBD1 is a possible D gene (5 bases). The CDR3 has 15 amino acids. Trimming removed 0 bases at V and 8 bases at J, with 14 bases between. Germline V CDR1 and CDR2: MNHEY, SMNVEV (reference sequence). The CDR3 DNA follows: TGTGCCAGCAGTTTATCGGGCAGGGTCGGAGATGAGCAGTTCTTC. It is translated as CASSLSGRVGDEQFF.

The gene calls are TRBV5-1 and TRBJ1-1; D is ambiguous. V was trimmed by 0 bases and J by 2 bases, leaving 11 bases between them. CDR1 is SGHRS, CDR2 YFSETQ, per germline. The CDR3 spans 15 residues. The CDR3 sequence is CASSLGGKENTEAFF. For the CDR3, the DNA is TGCGCCAGCAGCTTGGGAGGTAAGGAAAACACTGAAGCTTTCTTT.

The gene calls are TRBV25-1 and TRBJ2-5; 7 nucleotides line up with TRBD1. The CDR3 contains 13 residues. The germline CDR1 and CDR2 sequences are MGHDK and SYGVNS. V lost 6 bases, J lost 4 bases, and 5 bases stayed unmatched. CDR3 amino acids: CASRRRTGETQYF. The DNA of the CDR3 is TGTGCCAGCAGGCGAAGGACAGGAGAGACCCAGTACTTC.

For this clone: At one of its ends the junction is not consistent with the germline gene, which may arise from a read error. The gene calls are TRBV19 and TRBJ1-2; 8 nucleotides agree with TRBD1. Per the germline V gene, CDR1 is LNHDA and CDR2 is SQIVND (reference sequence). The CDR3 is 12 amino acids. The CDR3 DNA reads TGTGCCAGTAGTAACAGGGGGTATGACTACACCTTC. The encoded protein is CASSNRGYDYTF.

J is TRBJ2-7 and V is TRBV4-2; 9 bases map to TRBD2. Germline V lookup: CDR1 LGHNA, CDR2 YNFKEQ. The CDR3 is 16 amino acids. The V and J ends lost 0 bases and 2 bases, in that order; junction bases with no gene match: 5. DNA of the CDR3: TGTGCCAGCAGCCAAGAATCCGGCGGGGGGGCCTACGAGCAGTACTTC. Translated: CASSQESGGGAYEQYF.

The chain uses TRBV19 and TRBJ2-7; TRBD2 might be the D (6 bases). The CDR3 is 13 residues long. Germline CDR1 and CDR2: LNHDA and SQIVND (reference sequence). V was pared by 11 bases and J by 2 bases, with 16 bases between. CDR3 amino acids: CAHRRAGPYEQYF. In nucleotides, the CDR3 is TGTGCCCATAGGAGGGCAGGCCCCTACGAGCAGTACTTC.

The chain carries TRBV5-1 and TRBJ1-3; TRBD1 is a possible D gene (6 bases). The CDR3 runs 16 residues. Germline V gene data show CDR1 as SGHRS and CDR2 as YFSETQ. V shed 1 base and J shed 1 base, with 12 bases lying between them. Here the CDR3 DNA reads TGCGCCAGCAGCTTGCCCGGACAGACTTCTGGAAACACCATATATTTT. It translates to CASSLPGQTSGNTIYF.

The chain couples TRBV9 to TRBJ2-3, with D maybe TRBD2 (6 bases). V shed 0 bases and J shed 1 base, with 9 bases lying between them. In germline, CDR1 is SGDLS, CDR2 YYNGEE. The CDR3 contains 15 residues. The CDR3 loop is CASSVEEGRTDTQYF. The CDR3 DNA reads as TGTGCCAGCAGCGTAGAGGAGGGTCGCACAGATACGCAGTATTTT.